This TCR beta chain was documented in a study of early T cells in non-severe SARS-CoV-2 infection. TCRdb re-called the 5' RACE reads with MiXCR, one entry per CDR3 protein. The data hold around 99,000 distinct CDR3 sequences, with 8.5% to 14% observed a single time. Germline trimming cut 5 bases from V and 3 bases from J; bases unmatched to any gene: 8. The CDR3 covers 14 residues. The germline CDR1 and CDR2 sequences are SQVTM and ANQGSEA. The V call is TRBV29-1, the J call TRBJ2-3; 7 bases are shared with TRBD2. The sequence was obtained from an adult who was a healthcare worker with PCR-confirmed SARS-CoV-2 infection or an uninfected control (not recorded which). Sequencing used whole blood. CDR3 sequence: CSVLRAGDTDTQYF. CDR3 bases: TGCAGCGTTCTCAGGGCGGGAGATACAGATACGCAGTATTTT.